The 20 T cell receptor beta chains in this list originate from one sample, sequenced in a study of low-dose radiotherapy and immunotherapy resistance in tumors. Covering alpha and beta chains, TRAV- and TRBV-specific primers were used for the first-strand cDNA. Both a constant-region primer and a V-primer adapter served to amplify TCRs across approximately 19 PCR cycles. Each CDR3 protein is one row after TCRdb ran MiXCR on the reads. The sample records 40,000 or so distinct CDR3 sequences, 25% to 40% being singletons. The time point: before trial treatment. This sample comprised PBMCs, obtained before treatment. Receptors were obtained from a male donor with gallbladder cancer.

This clonotype was observed at least ten times. V gene TRBV7-9 combines with J gene TRBJ2-3; D may be TRBD2 (6 bases). The germline V and J ends were trimmed by 1 base and 6 bases, with 14 bases remaining between them. CDR1 and CDR2 (germline): SEHNR, FQNEAQ (reference sequence). This CDR3 is 15 amino acids long. The CDR3 DNA follows: TGTGCCAGCAGCTTAGTAGTGACTAGTGGGGATACGCAGTATTTT. Its protein is CASSLVVTSGDTQYF.

This clonotype was counted at least ten times. The rearrangement joins TRBV7-2 to TRBJ2-3; maybe TRBD2 (6 bases). CDR1 and CDR2 from the germline V gene are SGHTA and FQGNSA. V was shortened by 0 bases and J by 5 bases, with 15 bases between the two germline ends. CDR3 length: 16 residues. CDR3 residues: CASSLAPWRREDTQYF. CDR3 nucleotides: TGTGCCAGCAGCTTAGCCCCATGGCGGCGGGAAGATACGCAGTATTTT.

This clonotype occurred many times. V gene TRBV12-3 or TRBV12-4 combines with J gene TRBJ2-7; no reliable D call. This CDR3 has 13 residues. Trimming left V 6 bases short and J 0 bases short, with 9 bases between. The chain's CDR3 is CASSPIVSYEQYF. In DNA form, the CDR3 reads TGTGCCAGCAGCCCTATCGTCTCCTACGAGCAGTACTTC.

In this sample, this clonotype turned up many times. V and J are TRBV27 and TRBJ2-7; the match to TRBD2 covers 8 bases. This CDR3 is 14 amino acids long. J was trimmed by 4 bases and V by 4 bases; bases with no gene match: 6. Germline-derived CDR1 and CDR2 are MNHEY and SMNVEV (reference sequence). The CDR3 bases are TGTGCCAGCAGTTACCGGGAGGGCGTGTACGAGCAGTACTTC. Translation gives CASSYREGVYEQYF.

This chain connects TRBV18 to TRBJ2-1, with D uncertain. The CDR3 loop spans 12 amino acids. Per the germline V gene, CDR1 is KGHSH and CDR2 is LQKENI. V gave up 6 bases and J gave up 7 bases, with 10 bases separating them. CDR3 nucleotides: TGTGCCAGCTCGGCCTCCATTAATGAGCAGTTCTTC. It translates to CASSASINEQFF.

Ten or more counts support this clonotype. This chain connects TRBV15 to TRBJ2-3; D possibly corresponds to TRBD2 (5 bases). This CDR3 is 17 amino acids long. The germline gives CDR1 LNHNV, CDR2 YYDKDF (reference sequence). V dropped 0 bases and J dropped 0 bases, with 13 bases sitting between them. CDR3 bases: TGTGCCACCAGCAGAGATAAGCGGACCAGGAGCACAGATACGCAGTATTTT. Protein: CATSRDKRTRSTDTQYF.

This clonotype was counted ten times or more. This chain uses TRBV29-1 with TRBJ2-7; D is unclear. The CDR3 spans 15 residues. Germline V gene data show CDR1 as SQVTM and CDR2 as ANQGSEA. V lost 0 bases and J lost 1, with 13 bases in between. CDR3 sequence reads: CSVEDGKGESYEQYF. CDR3 in DNA: TGCAGCGTTGAAGATGGAAAGGGTGAGTCCTACGAGCAGTACTTC.

The CDR3 here is CASSLGTGNTEAFF. In DNA, the CDR3 is TGTGCCAGCAGCTTGGGGACAGGGAACACTGAAGCTTTCTTT. The chain is built from TRBV5-6 and TRBJ1-1; 7 bases match TRBD1. Germline CDR1 SGHDT, CDR2 YYEEEE. V gave up 0 bases and J gave up 1 base; unmatched junction bases: 0. The CDR3 covers 14 residues.

On this clonotype itself: It is likely a read error: a sequence one base away is far more abundant. The chain couples TRBV5-8 to TRBJ2-1; 7 bases match TRBD2. The CDR3 has 15 amino acids. Trimming took 4 bases from V and 10 from J; bases not matched to a gene: 14. Germline CDR1 SGHTS, CDR2 YDEGEE. The CDR3 region has the DNA TGTGCCAGCAGCCGCGTCGGCGACGGGGACTACGAGCAGTTCTTC. Translated: CASSRVGDGDYEQFF.

Comment on this clonotype: Given a much more abundant clone one base away, this may be a read error. CDR3 sequence reads: CASILGQGESEQYF. The CDR3 bases are TGCGCCAGCATCTTGGGACAGGGGGAGAGCGAGCAGTACTTC. The genes are TRBV5-1 and TRBJ2-7; 11 nucleotides agree with TRBD1. The CDR3 is made up of 14 amino acids. From germline, CDR1 is SGHRS and CDR2 YFSETQ. Variable domain in full (rest from reference TRBV5-1 and TRBJ2-7): KAGVTQTPRYLIKTRGQQVTLSCSPISGHRSVSWYQQTPGQGLQFLFEYFSETQRNKGNFPGRFSGRQFSNSRSEMNVSTLELGDSALYLCASILGQGESEQYFGPGTRLTVT.

V gene TRBV20-1 combines with J gene TRBJ2-3, with D maybe TRBD2 (7 bases). Germline V gene data show CDR1 as DFQATT and CDR2 as SNEGSKA (reference sequence). V was pared by 1 base and J by 5 bases, with 16 bases between. This CDR3 has 15 residues. CDR3 bases: TGCAGTGCTAGAGTCCCTCGGGGGGCAGGAGATACGCAGTATTTT. Translation gives CSARVPRGAGDTQYF.

This clonotype was counted many times. The chain links TRBV11-1 to TRBJ2-7; TRBD2 matches 8 bases. Losses at the gene ends were 7 bases for V and 2 bases for J; bases not matched to a gene: 4. The CDR3 has 13 amino acids. Germline CDR1 is SGHAT and CDR2 is FQDESV (reference sequence). The CDR3 region is CASTQRGTYEQYF. CDR3 DNA: TGTGCCAGCACCCAGCGGGGGACCTACGAGCAGTACTTC.

The V call is TRBV29-1, the J call TRBJ1-1; tentative D call: TRBD1 (5 bases). Germline values: CDR1 SQVTM, CDR2 ANQGSEA. The CDR3 totals 11 residues. V gave up 4 bases and J gave up 11 bases, with 14 bases separating them. CDR3 sequence reads: CSVVDTAWAFF. The CDR3 DNA reads as TGCAGCGTTGTGGACACGGCCTGGGCTTTCTTT.

The J gene is TRBJ2-5, the V gene TRBV19; TRBD1 matches at 8 bases. The germline CDR1 and CDR2 sequences are LNHDA and SQIVND (reference sequence). Trimming cost V 7 bases and J 1 base; bases outside gene matches: 2. The CDR3 is made up of 13 amino acids. The DNA of the CDR3 is TGTGCCAGTACAACAGGGGGCCAAGAGACCCAGTACTTC. Translating gives CASTTGGQETQYF.

This clonotype was recorded at least ten times. The V gene is TRBV6-5, the J gene TRBJ2-3; 7 nucleotides agree with TRBD1. The CDR3 is made up of 17 amino acids. Looked up from germline, CDR1 is MNHEY and CDR2 is SVGAGI. J lost 0 bases, V lost 2 bases, and 8 bases had no gene match. CDR3 residues: CASSYALRQGSTDTQYF. Here the CDR3 DNA reads TGTGCCAGCAGTTACGCCCTCCGACAGGGTAGCACAGATACGCAGTATTTT.

With respect to this clonotype: A read error is likely here: a far larger clone is one base away. This chain joins TRBV6-6 and TRBJ1-4; no clear D. Germline V gene data show CDR1 as MNHNY and CDR2 as SVGAGI (reference sequence). This CDR3 has 13 residues. In nucleotides, the CDR3 is TGTGCCTGCAGTTACCGGGAGAATGAAAAACTGTTTTTT. Translation: CACSYRENEKLFF.

This clonotype has more than one count but fewer than ten. The genes are TRBV11-2 and TRBJ1-6; D not resolved. CDR1 is SGHAT, CDR2 FQNNGV, per germline. Trimming removed 1 base at V and 4 bases at J, with 5 bases between. The CDR3 length is 14 residues. CDR3 DNA: TGTGCCAGCAGCTTAGTTGCGTATAATTCACCCCTCCACTTT. Its translation is CASSLVAYNSPLHF.

The chain joins TRBV3-1 to TRBJ2-5; weak D call: TRBD2 (5 bases). The V and J ends lost 2 bases and 3 bases respectively, with 13 bases between them. Per germline, CDR1 LGHDT and CDR2 YNNKEL (reference sequence). The CDR3 has 15 residues. The chain's CDR3 is CASSQILVPKETQYF. CDR3 DNA sequence: TGTGCCAGCAGCCAAATACTAGTTCCGAAAGAGACCCAGTACTTC.

This clonotype was seen many times. The chain couples TRBV6-2 or TRBV6-3 to TRBJ2-5; 7 bases line up with TRBD1. Germline assignment: CDR1 MNHEY and CDR2 SVGEGT. This CDR3 region has 12 residues. The ends lost 10 bases at V and 9 bases at J; junction bases unmatched: 11. DNA for the CDR3: TGTGCCATTGGGGACAGCGGACAAGCCCAGTACTTC. Translated: CAIGDSGQAQYF.

V and J are TRBV20-1 and TRBJ2-7; 11 nucleotides line up with TRBD2. The CDR3 runs 14 residues. Trimming at V came to 6 bases and at J to 3 bases, leaving 7 bases not matched to a gene. Per germline, CDR1 DFQATT and CDR2 SNEGSKA (reference sequence). CDR3 DNA: TGCAGTGCCCCGACCGGGACTAGCGGCTACGAGCAGTACTTC. This codes for CSAPTGTSGYEQYF.